This TCR beta chain was found in a study of siplizumab effects on memory and regulatory T cells. General study points: Naive T cells apparently outstripped memory cells in diversity and seemed major alloresponse contributors.

About this clone: Its antigen is currently unknown.

Assay: immunoSEQ multiplex PCR; the TCRdb copy retains only in-frame clones and omits some. The repertoire holds roughly 120,000 clones, with roughly 92% as singletons. Germline values: CDR1 SGHRS, CDR2 YFSETQ. Trimming removed 5 bases at V and 3 bases at J, with 13 bases between. The CDR3 is 14 amino acids. The rearrangement links TRBV5-1 to TRBJ2-3; D not certain. The receptor was isolated from a human donor in good health. The sample was CD4+ T cells sorted from blood. In DNA, the CDR3 is TGCGCCAGCAGACCCGAGACTTCAACAGATACGCAGTATTTT. This gives the protein CASRPETSTDTQYF. Using reference TRBV5-1 and TRBJ2-3 for the parts outside the CDR3, the full variable domain is KAGVTQTPRYLIKTRGQQVTLSCSPISGHRSVSWYQQTPGQGLQFLFEYFSETQRNKGNFPGRFSGRQFSNSRSEMNVSTLELGDSALYLCASRPETSTDTQYFGPGTRLTVL.